The 15 T cell receptor beta chains below come from one sample, sequenced in a study of PD-1 and CTLA-4 blockade in melanoma. Measured with immunoSEQ multiplex PCR; TCRdb has only the in-frame clones, and not every one. The profile shows around 32,000 clones, 85% to 90% of them singletons. This sample comprised CD8+ T cells from peripheral blood, obtained before anti-PD-1 treatment. The receptors shown here come from a human donor with melanoma.

The chain combines TRBV27 with TRBJ1-5; a possible D gene is TRBD1 (5 bases). There are 14 residues in the CDR3. Trimming removed 2 bases at V and 6 bases at J, with 11 bases between. CDR1 is MNHEY and CDR2 is SMNVEV in the germline V gene (reference sequence). The CDR3 is CASSLEGPGQPQHF. In DNA, the CDR3 is TGTGCCAGCAGTTTAGAGGGGCCGGGTCAGCCCCAGCATTTT.

This clone occurred once. The V and J genes are TRBV7-9 and TRBJ1-1, with D hard to call. In germline, CDR1 is SEHNR, CDR2 FQNEAQ (reference sequence). This CDR3 spans 13 amino acids. The germline V and J ends were trimmed by 6 bases and 7 bases, with 15 bases remaining between them. Here the CDR3 reads CASRERAGVEAFF. CDR3 coding DNA: TGTGCCAGCAGGGAGAGGGCAGGAGTTGAAGCTTTCTTT.

This clone is a singleton in its sample. The chain links TRBV30 to TRBJ1-1; D not certain. The V end lost 0 bases, the J end lost 8 bases, and 13 bases lay between the germline ends. The CDR3 is 13 amino acids. Germline CDR1 GTSNPN, CDR2 SVGIG (reference sequence). DNA of the CDR3: TGTGCCTGGAGTGTACAGTTGGGCGAGGAAGCTTTCTTT. Translation: CAWSVQLGEEAFF. The entire variable domain, with the rest obtained from reference TRBV30 and TRBJ1-1, is as follows: SQTIHQWPATLVQPVGSPLSLECTVEGTSNPNLYWYRQAAGRGLQLLFYSVGIGQISSEVPQNLSASRPQDRQFILSSKKLLLSDSGFYLCAWSVQLGEEAFFGQGTRLTVV.

The CDR3 here is CASSPHRQGDQPQHF. CDR3 nucleotides: TGTGCCAGCAGTCCACATAGGCAGGGTGATCAGCCCCAGCATTTT. This rearrangement joins TRBV27 to TRBJ1-5; D is possibly TRBD1 (5 bases). Germline values: CDR1 MNHEY, CDR2 SMNVEV (reference sequence). Trimming shortened V by 5 bases and J by 5 bases, and 16 bases separated the two germline ends. The CDR3 runs 15 residues.

This chain links TRBV5-1 with TRBJ2-7; D gene unclear. The ends were cut back, 6 bases at V and 4 bases at J, with 8 bases in the middle. The CDR3 extends over 11 amino acids. From germline, CDR1 is SGHRS and CDR2 YFSETQ. CDR3 DNA sequence: TGCGCCAGCACGGACGGATACGAGCAGTACTTC. Amino acid sequence: CASTDGYEQYF.

The rearrangement links TRBV7-9 to TRBJ1-5; the D is unclear. V was shortened by 1 base and J by 1 base, with 8 bases between the two germline ends. The CDR3 is 15 residues long. Germline CDR1 reads SEHNR; CDR2 reads FQNEAQ (reference sequence). Written as DNA, the CDR3 is TGTGCCAGCAGCTTAGATTCAGCAAGCAATCAGCCCCAGCATTTT. This gives the protein CASSLDSASNQPQHF.

The V call is TRBV30, the J call TRBJ1-3, with 8 bases identical to TRBD1. Trimming at V came to 3 bases and at J to 4 bases, leaving 2 bases not matched to a gene. This CDR3 spans 13 amino acids. Germline V gene data show CDR1 as GTSNPN and CDR2 as SVGIG (reference sequence). The CDR3 DNA is TGTGCCTGGAGCCGGACAGGGGGAAACACCATATATTTT. The encoded protein is CAWSRTGGNTIYF.

The chain carries TRBV5-6 and TRBJ2-5; 7 positions agree with TRBD1. Germline-derived CDR1 and CDR2 are SGHDT and YYEEEE. The CDR3 is 15 amino acids. V was clipped by 3 bases and J by 5 bases; unmatched bases: 10. CDR3 amino acids: CASSSRTGVGETQYF. The CDR3 region has the DNA TGTGCCAGCAGCTCAAGGACAGGTGTGGGGGAGACCCAGTACTTC.

This clone was recorded only once. V and J are TRBV3-1 (or the pseudogene TRBV3-2) and TRBJ2-1; 11 bases are a match to TRBD2. There are 18 residues in the CDR3. Germline V gives CDR1 LGHDT, CDR2 YNNKEL (reference sequence). With 1 base clipped from V and 0 bases from J, the junction kept 5 bases outside the gene matches. CDR3 coding DNA: TGTGCCAGCAGCCAAGCGACTAGCGGGGTTAGCTCCTACAATGAGCAGTTCTTC. Its translation: CASSQATSGVSSYNEQFF.

This chain uses TRBV4-1 with TRBJ2-6, with 7 bases matching TRBD1. There are 19 residues in the CDR3. The germline V gene encodes CDR1 MGHRA and CDR2 YSYEKL. Germline trimming cut 0 bases from V and 0 bases from J; bases unmatched to any gene: 8. The CDR3 DNA reads TGCGCCAGCAGCCAAGATGCAGGGGGTTGGATCTCTGGGGCCAACGTCCTGACTTTC. As protein: CASSQDAGGWISGANVLTF.

The chain carries TRBV5-5 and TRBJ2-7; D is unclear. This CDR3 region has 15 residues. Germline V CDR1 and CDR2: SGHKS, YYEKEE (reference sequence). V was shortened by 4 bases and J by 0 bases, with 14 bases between the two germline ends. CDR3 DNA: TGTGCCAGCAGCGAGGACCATCCGGGCTCCTACGAGCAGTACTTC. The encoded protein is CASSEDHPGSYEQYF.

This clone was observed a single time. The V and J genes are TRBV6-6 and TRBJ2-2; D gene uncertain. CDR1 and CDR2 (germline): MNHNY, SVGAGI (reference sequence). The CDR3 sequence is 16 residues long. Trimming removed 2 bases from V and 3 bases from J, with 13 bases in between. CDR3 sequence reads: CASSYPPRVDTGELFF. CDR3 nucleotides: TGTGCCAGCAGTTACCCCCCTCGTGTGGACACCGGGGAGCTGTTTTTT.

The rearrangement uses TRBV27 and TRBJ2-7; TRBD2 aligns across 8 bases. CDR1 MNHEY and CDR2 SMNVEV come from the germline V gene (reference sequence). With 3 bases clipped from V and 6 bases from J, the junction kept 10 bases outside the gene matches. This CDR3 is built from 15 residues. The CDR3 region has the DNA TGTGCCAGCAGTTTCGGGGGGGCCCTCCTTTCCGAGCAGTACTTC. Translation: CASSFGGALLSEQYF.

This clone was observed a few times. The V and J genes are TRBV19 and TRBJ1-5; 7 nucleotides line up with TRBD1. The CDR3 is 13 residues long. J was trimmed by 5 bases and V by 4 bases; bases with no gene match: 2. Germline V gene lookup returns CDR1 LNHDA and CDR2 SQIVND (reference sequence). For the CDR3, the DNA is TGTGCCAGTAGTAGACAGGGTGATCAGCCCCAGCATTTT. Translation gives CASSRQGDQPQHF.

The gene calls are TRBV10-2 and TRBJ1-1; D gene uncertain. CDR3 length equals 11 residues. The V end lost 3 bases, the J end lost 2 bases, and 1 base lay between the germline ends. CDR1 is WSHSY, CDR2 SAAADI, per germline. CDR3 region: CASSENTEAFF. DNA for the CDR3: TGCGCCAGCAGTGAAAACACTGAAGCTTTCTTT.